This T cell receptor (beta chain) was documented in a study of long-term antiretroviral therapy in people with HIV. Turning to the study itself: About a decade before 2015, the earliest samples were taken when ART was typically delayed.

V was pared by 8 bases and J by 1 base, with 11 bases between. Per the germline V gene, CDR1 is SGHVS and CDR2 is FQNEAQ. This CDR3 comprises 13 residues. This clone was seen a single time. At survey level, the immunoSEQ assay was run in its v3.0 version. Method: immunoSEQ multiplex PCR; TCRdb's copy keeps in-frame clones and lacks some. The repertoire holds 20,000 to 25,000 clones, with approximately 76% as singletons. The chain links TRBV7-8 to TRBJ1-1; TRBD1 might be the D (6 bases). The specimen was unsorted PBMCs, collected around 1.8 years before starting antiretroviral therapy. This TCR was recovered from a woman in her thirties or forties with HIV. CDR3 protein: CASSGQTNTEAFF. DNA for the CDR3: TGTGCCAGCTCTGGACAGACGAACACTGAAGCTTTCTTT.